Each of the 17 T cell receptor beta chains below was sequenced from the same sample in a study of T cell responses to AZD1222 COVID-19 vaccine. Using immunoSEQ multiplex PCR, the repertoire was profiled, and TCRdb retains in-frame clones only, with some absent. The sample holds roughly 82,000 clones; 85% are singletons and the top ten take approximately 13%. The sample in question was peripheral blood, obtained on day 0 of AZD1222 vaccination. Receptor source: an adult in good health.

V usage is TRBV19 and J usage is TRBJ2-7; 8 bases are a match to TRBD2. The CDR3 is made up of 15 amino acids. Germline values: CDR1 LNHDA, CDR2 SQIVND (reference sequence). V shed 6 bases and J 2 bases; nucleotides not matched to a gene: 9. The DNA of the CDR3 is TGTGCCAGTAGGTTCCAACGGGGGGGAACCTACGAGCAGTACTTC. Its translation: CASRFQRGGTYEQYF.

This clone was found a few times. The rearrangement links TRBV27 to TRBJ2-1; the D is unclear. The length of the CDR3 is 13 residues. Germline assignment: CDR1 MNHEY and CDR2 SMNVEV (reference sequence). V was clipped by 3 bases and J by 6 bases, with 9 bases between them. This CDR3 is CASSLARLNEQFF. The CDR3 region has the DNA TGTGCCAGCAGTTTGGCCAGACTCAATGAGCAGTTCTTC.

This chain connects TRBV6-5 to TRBJ1-1, with D perhaps TRBD1 (5 bases). V was trimmed by 0 bases and J by 4 bases, leaving 12 bases between them. CDR3 length equals 15 residues. Germline V CDR1 and CDR2: MNHEY, SVGAGI. CDR3: CASSYSFGGSTEAFF. CDR3 sequence (DNA): TGTGCCAGCAGTTACTCATTCGGGGGGAGCACTGAAGCTTTCTTT.

The rearrangement links TRBV11-2 to TRBJ1-1; 7 bases agree with TRBD1. The CDR3 totals 14 residues. The germline CDR1 and CDR2 sequences are SGHAT and FQNNGV. V shed 1 base and J 4 bases; nucleotides not matched to a gene: 3. Written as DNA, the CDR3 is TGTGCCAGCAGCTTAGTTCCAGGGGGCACTGAAGCTTTCTTT. Its protein product is CASSLVPGGTEAFF.

The rearrangement links TRBV3-1 (or the pseudogene TRBV3-2) to TRBJ1-1; 9 bases are shared with TRBD1. The germline V gene has CDR1 LGHDT and CDR2 YNNKEL (reference sequence). Trimming at V came to 6 bases and at J to 12 bases, leaving 14 bases not matched to a gene. The CDR3 is 14 residues long. CDR3 coding DNA: TGTGCCAGCAGGCCCTATACAGGGGGCAGGTGGACTTTCTTT. This translates into CASRPYTGGRWTFF.

The V gene is TRBV4-3, the J gene TRBJ1-4; 10 nucleotides line up with TRBD1. V shed 3 bases, J shed 8 bases, and the junction held 9 bases outside the gene matches. CDR1 LGHNA and CDR2 YSLEER come from the germline V gene. The CDR3 has 16 amino acids. The CDR3 sequence is CASSHPGQGSREKLFF. DNA of the CDR3: TGCGCCAGCAGCCACCCGGGACAGGGGTCAAGGGAAAAACTGTTTTTT.

The chain links TRBV10-3 to TRBJ2-3; D gene unclear. With 3 bases removed from V and 2 bases from J, the gap between germline ends came to 9 bases. The CDR3 covers 14 residues. Per the germline V gene, CDR1 is ENHRY and CDR2 is SYGVKD. The chain's CDR3 is CAISEGQNTDTQYF. In DNA, the CDR3 is TGTGCCATCAGTGAAGGTCAGAACACAGATACGCAGTATTTT.

This clone was detected a few times. The genes are TRBV30 and TRBJ2-2; D is possibly TRBD1 (6 bases). Between the trimmed V and J ends, which lost 2 bases and 3 bases, there was a span of 13 bases. This CDR3 comprises 15 residues. The germline V gene has CDR1 GTSNPN and CDR2 SVGIG (reference sequence). The CDR3 is CAWSPRGKDTGELFF. CDR3 nucleotides: TGTGCCTGGAGTCCTAGGGGGAAAGACACCGGGGAGCTGTTTTTT.

This CDR3 reads CASSPAGGQGGYTF. The CDR3 nucleotides are TGCGCCAGCAGCCCCGCCGGGGGGCAGGGGGGCTACACCTTC. This chain links TRBV4-3 with TRBJ1-2; D is perhaps TRBD1 (6 bases). Trimming removed 4 bases from V and 8 bases from J, with 17 bases in between. The CDR3 runs to 14 residues. CDR1 LGHNA and CDR2 YSLEER come from the germline V gene.

This clone came up once. CDR3 residues: CAARRGGVGYEQYF. CDR3 DNA sequence: TGTGCCGCACGGCGCGGGGGAGTAGGTTACGAGCAGTACTTC. The chain has TRBV24-1 and TRBJ2-7; 7 positions agree with TRBD2. Germline CDR1 is KGHDR and CDR2 is SFDVKD. This CDR3 has 14 amino acids. The junction had 14 bases not matched to a gene; V was cut back by 12 bases and J by 4 bases.

The rearrangement links TRBV20-1 to TRBJ1-2; possibly TRBD1 for D (5 bases). Trimming pared 3 bases from V and 5 bases from J, leaving 16 bases between. Per germline, CDR1 DFQATT and CDR2 SNEGSKA (reference sequence). The length of the CDR3 is 14 residues. The DNA for the CDR3 is TGCAGTGCTAGTTTACCCCGGGACTTTTATGGCTACACCTTC. It yields the protein CSASLPRDFYGYTF.

This sequence joins TRBV2 and TRBJ1-2; D is possibly TRBD1 (5 bases). Per germline, CDR1 SNHLY and CDR2 FYNNEI. The CDR3 spans 14 residues. With 6 bases removed from V and 7 bases from J, the gap between germline ends came to 18 bases. DNA of the CDR3: TGTGCCAGCAGAACCGGGACCTCACCGGGTGGCTACACCTTC. This sequence encodes CASRTGTSPGGYTF.

This clone has a single count. The rearrangement uses TRBV7-3 and TRBJ2-1, with D perhaps matching TRBD1 or TRBD2 (5 bases each). Germline assignment: CDR1 SGHTA and CDR2 FQGTGA. There are 17 residues in the CDR3. Trimming took 4 bases from V and 2 from J, leaving 18 bases between them. Here the CDR3 DNA reads TGTGCCAGCAGCTCTAGGGCCGGGACCGCCACCTACAATGAGCAGTTCTTC. This encodes CASSSRAGTATYNEQFF.

This clone was counted between two and nine times. This sequence joins TRBV24-1 and TRBJ2-3; 7 bases are shared with TRBD1. The germline gives CDR1 KGHDR, CDR2 SFDVKD. CDR3 length: 15 residues. V was clipped by 7 bases and J by 1 base; unmatched bases: 7. The CDR3 coding sequence is TGTGCCACCAGCCCCGACAGGGCGGGCACAGATACGCAGTATTTT. As protein: CATSPDRAGTDTQYF.

The chain links TRBV5-1 to TRBJ2-2; D perhaps matches TRBD1 (6 bases). With 0 bases removed from V and 5 bases from J, the gap between germline ends came to 14 bases. The CDR3 spans 16 residues. CDR1 is SGHRS, CDR2 YFSETQ, per germline. The CDR3 nucleotides read TGCGCCAGCAGCTTGGTATCAGGGGAGTATACCGGGGAGCTGTTTTTT. Its protein product is CASSLVSGEYTGELFF.

The chain combines TRBV7-3 with TRBJ1-4, with 8 bases that match TRBD1. Germline values: CDR1 SGHTA, CDR2 FQGTGA. The CDR3 loop spans 15 amino acids. J lost 5 bases, V lost 3 bases, and 5 bases had no gene match. The CDR3 nucleotides are TGTGCCAGCAGCTTGTTGGACAGGGCCAATGAAAAACTGTTTTTT. It is translated as CASSLLDRANEKLFF.

The V call is TRBV19, the J call TRBJ1-1; D ambiguous. V lost 7 bases to trimming and J lost 0 bases, with 12 bases between them. The CDR3 runs 14 residues. From germline, CDR1 is LNHDA and CDR2 SQIVND (reference sequence). CDR3 nucleotide sequence: TGTGCCAGTAATCCGGACGGTGTGAACACTGAAGCTTTCTTT. It encodes CASNPDGVNTEAFF. Drawing the rest from reference TRBV19 and TRBJ1-1, the complete variable domain is DGGITQSPKYLFRKEGQNVTLSCEQNLNHDAMYWYRQDPGQGLRLIYYSQIVNDFQKGDIAEGYSVSREKKESFPLTVTSAQKNPTAFYLCASNPDGVNTEAFFGQGTRLTVV.